This T cell receptor (beta chain) was sequenced during a study of blood T cell repertoires in COVID-19. Trimming stripped 0 bases from V and 0 bases from J, with 20 bases between. The germline V gene has CDR1 LGHNA and CDR2 YNFKEQ. The CDR3 extends over 19 amino acids. The protocol was immunoSEQ multiplex PCR, while the TCRdb copy is restricted to in-frame clones and leaves out a portion. The repertoire has 300,000 to 450,000 clones, 88% of them found once; the top ten carry more than 0.95%. This clone was seen just once. The chain employs TRBV4-2 and TRBJ1-1; D perhaps matches TRBD1 (6 bases). The sequenced sample consisted of PBMCs or T cells enriched from blood (not recorded which). This sequence was found in a woman aged 18-29 years who had recovered from COVID-19. CDR3 DNA sequence: TGTGCCAGCAGCCAAGATCTCCGAACGTCAGGGGACCTGAACACTGAAGCTTTCTTT. As protein: CASSQDLRTSGDLNTEAFF.